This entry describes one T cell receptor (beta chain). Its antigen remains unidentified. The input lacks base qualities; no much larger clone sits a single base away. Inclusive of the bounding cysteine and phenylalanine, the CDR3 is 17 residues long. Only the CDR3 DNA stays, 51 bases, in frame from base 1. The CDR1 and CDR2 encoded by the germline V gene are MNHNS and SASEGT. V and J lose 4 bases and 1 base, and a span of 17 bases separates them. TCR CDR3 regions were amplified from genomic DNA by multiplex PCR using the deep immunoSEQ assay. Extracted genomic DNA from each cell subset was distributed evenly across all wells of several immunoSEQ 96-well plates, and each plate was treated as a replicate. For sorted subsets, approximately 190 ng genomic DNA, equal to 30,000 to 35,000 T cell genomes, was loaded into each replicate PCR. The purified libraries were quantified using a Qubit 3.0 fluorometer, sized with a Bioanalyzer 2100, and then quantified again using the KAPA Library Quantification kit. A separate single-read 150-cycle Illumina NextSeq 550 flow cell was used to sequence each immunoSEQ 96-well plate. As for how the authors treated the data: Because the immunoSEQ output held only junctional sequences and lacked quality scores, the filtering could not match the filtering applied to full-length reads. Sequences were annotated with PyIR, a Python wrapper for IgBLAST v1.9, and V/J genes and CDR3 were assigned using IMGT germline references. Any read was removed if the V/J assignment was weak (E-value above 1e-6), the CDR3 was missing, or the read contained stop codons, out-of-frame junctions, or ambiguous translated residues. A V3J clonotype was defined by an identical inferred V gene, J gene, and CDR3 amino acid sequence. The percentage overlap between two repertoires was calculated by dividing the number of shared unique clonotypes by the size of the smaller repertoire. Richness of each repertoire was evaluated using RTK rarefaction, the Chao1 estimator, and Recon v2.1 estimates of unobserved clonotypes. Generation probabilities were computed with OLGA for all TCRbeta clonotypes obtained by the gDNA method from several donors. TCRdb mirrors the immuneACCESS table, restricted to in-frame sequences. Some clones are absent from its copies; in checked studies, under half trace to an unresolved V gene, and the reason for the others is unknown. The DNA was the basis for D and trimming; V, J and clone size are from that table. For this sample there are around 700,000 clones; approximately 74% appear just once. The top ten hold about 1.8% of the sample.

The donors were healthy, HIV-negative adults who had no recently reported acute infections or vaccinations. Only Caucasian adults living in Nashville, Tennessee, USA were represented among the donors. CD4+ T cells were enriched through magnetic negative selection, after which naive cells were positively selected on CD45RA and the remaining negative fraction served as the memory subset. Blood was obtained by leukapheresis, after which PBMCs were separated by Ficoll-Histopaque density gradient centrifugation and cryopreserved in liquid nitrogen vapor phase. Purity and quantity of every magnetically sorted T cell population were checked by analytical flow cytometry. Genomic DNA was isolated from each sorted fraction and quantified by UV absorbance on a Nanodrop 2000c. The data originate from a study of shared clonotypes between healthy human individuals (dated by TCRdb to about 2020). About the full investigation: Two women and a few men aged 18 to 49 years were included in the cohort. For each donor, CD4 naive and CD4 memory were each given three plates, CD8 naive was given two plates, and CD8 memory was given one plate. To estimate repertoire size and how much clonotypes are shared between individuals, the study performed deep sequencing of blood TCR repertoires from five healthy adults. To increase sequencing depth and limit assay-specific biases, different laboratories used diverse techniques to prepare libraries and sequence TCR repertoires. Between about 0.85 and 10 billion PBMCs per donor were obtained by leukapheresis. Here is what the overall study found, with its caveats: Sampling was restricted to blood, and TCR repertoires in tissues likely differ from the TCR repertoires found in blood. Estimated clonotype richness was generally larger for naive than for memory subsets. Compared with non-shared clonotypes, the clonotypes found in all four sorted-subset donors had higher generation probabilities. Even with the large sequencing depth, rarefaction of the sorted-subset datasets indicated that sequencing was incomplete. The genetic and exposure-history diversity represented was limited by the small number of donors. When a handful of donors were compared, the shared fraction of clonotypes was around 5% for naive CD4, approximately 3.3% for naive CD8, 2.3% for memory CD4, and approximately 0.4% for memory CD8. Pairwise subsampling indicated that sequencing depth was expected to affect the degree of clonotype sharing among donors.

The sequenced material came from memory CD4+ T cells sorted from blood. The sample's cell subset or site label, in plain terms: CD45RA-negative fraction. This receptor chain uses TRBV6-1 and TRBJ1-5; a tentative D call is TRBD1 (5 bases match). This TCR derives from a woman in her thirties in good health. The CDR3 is CASSGRGIRASNQPQHF. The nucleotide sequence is TGTGCCAGCAGTGGTCGGGGCATCCGGGCAAGCAATCAGCCCCAGCATTTT.